The entry below describes one T cell receptor (beta chain). The read ends 3 residues early relative to the CDR3; the germline J gene fills the gap. The germline V gene has CDR1 LNHNV and CDR2 YYDKDF (reference sequence). Trimming took 3 bases from V and 3 from J; bases not matched to a gene: 5. There are 15 residues in the CDR3. The sample is drawn from a study of T cells in women clearing cervical HPV infection. Measured with immunoSEQ multiplex PCR; TCRdb has only the in-frame clones, and not every one. The sample features tens of thousands of clones, with approximately 1% in its top ten. The source is a woman between 18 and 69 years old with a cervical HPV16 infection that either progressed to CIN3+ or cleared (not recorded which). The J gene is TRBJ1-5, the V gene TRBV15; 7 positions agree with TRBD1. The sample taken for sequencing was blood buffy coat. Here the CDR3 reads CATSSVGGSNQPQHF. The sequenced CDR3 bases are TGTGCCACCAGCAGTGTAGGGGGCTCCAATCAGCCC.